This T cell receptor (beta chain) comes out of a study of monozygotic twins with inflammatory bowel disease. Overall study results and limits: Healthy co-twins showed greater TCRbeta diversity (inverse Simpson) than IBD patients. Possibly because of limited power, concordant and discordant twins showed no difference in repertoire similarity. With others, IBD patients shared fewer clonotypes than healthy twins did, especially with disease activity. There were differing immunosuppressive treatments, which may have added variability to patient repertoires.

This CDR3 is built from 17 residues. CDR1 and CDR2 (germline): MNHNS, SASEGT. TCRdb re-called the 5' RACE reads and catalogs CDR3 proteins one per entry, DNA excluded. The table lists some 200,000 distinct CDR3 sequences. As to this clonotype: Its antigen remains unknown.

Sequencing used blood. The clonotype was recovered from a human donor with ulcerative colitis or Crohn's disease, or a healthy co-twin of an affected twin (not recorded which). This chain connects TRBV6-1 to TRBJ2-2; TCRdb proposes TRBD1, but this gene call is untestable without DNA. CDR3 in amino acids: CACSPLVTSVIAGELFF.